This TCR beta chain was sequenced during a study of regulatory T cells in long-lasting Graves disease. Comments on this clonotype: Only one base separates this from a far larger clonotype, so it likely reflects a read error.

Trimming stripped 6 bases from V and 7 bases from J, with 22 bases between. Germline V CDR1 and CDR2: MNHNS, SASEGT. The CDR3 runs to 15 residues. The TCR beta library used iRepertoire HTBI primers with Arm-PCR amplification of CDR3. TCRdb itself ran the multiplex PCR reads through MiXCR, one entry per CDR3 protein. The sample shows 500,000 or so distinct CDR3 sequences, about 15% of them seen only once. This sample's time point: newly diagnosed GD, antithyroid drugs for less than 3 months. Preparation of the TCR library used RNA extracted from PBMCs. The same data also contributed to another study, on T cells in Graves' hyperthyroidism and ophthalmopathy.

The J gene is TRBJ2-7, the V gene TRBV6-1; D gene ambiguous. The input for sequencing was peripheral blood mononuclear cells (PBMCs), taken at new diagnosis, from a patient treated with antithyroid drugs. This sequence was found in a woman in her forties or fifties with Graves disease. CDR3 DNA: TGTGCCAGCAGCCCAATCGGGCCGGCAGACAATGAGCAGTACTTC. Translating it yields CASSPIGPADNEQYF.